The present T cell receptor beta chain was sequenced within a study of cytomegalovirus exposure and HLA in healthy donors. Study-wide findings and caveats: The number of N-insertions in an Asian-associated ancestry cluster was reportedly below the approximately 680-donor mean in a later analysis. Across donors, presence/absence analyses took sequencing depth to be roughly uniform. TRBV6-2, TRBV6-3 and other indistinguishable V segments were excluded. Cytomegalovirus association was listed for 164 TCR beta chains.

About this clone: Its target is unknown.

PCR primers comprised 60 Vbeta and 13 Jbeta primers. Assay used: immunoSEQ multiplex PCR; TCRdb lists only in-frame clones, some missing. The top ten clones hold approximately 8.9% of a sample with about 82,000 clones, around three quarters of them seen once. CDR1 and CDR2 from the germline V gene are SGHAT and FQNNGV. Trimming removed 5 bases from V and 7 bases from J; junction bases left unmatched: 12. This CDR3 has 15 residues. Sequencing used PBMCs. This chain links TRBV11-2 with TRBJ1-2; 8 bases are a match to TRBD1. The receptor was isolated from a man aged 60 to 69 in good health and CMV-seronegative. CDR3 protein: CASSPNRDRIRGYTF. The DNA of the CDR3 is TGTGCCAGCAGCCCCAACCGGGACAGGATTCGTGGCTACACCTTC.